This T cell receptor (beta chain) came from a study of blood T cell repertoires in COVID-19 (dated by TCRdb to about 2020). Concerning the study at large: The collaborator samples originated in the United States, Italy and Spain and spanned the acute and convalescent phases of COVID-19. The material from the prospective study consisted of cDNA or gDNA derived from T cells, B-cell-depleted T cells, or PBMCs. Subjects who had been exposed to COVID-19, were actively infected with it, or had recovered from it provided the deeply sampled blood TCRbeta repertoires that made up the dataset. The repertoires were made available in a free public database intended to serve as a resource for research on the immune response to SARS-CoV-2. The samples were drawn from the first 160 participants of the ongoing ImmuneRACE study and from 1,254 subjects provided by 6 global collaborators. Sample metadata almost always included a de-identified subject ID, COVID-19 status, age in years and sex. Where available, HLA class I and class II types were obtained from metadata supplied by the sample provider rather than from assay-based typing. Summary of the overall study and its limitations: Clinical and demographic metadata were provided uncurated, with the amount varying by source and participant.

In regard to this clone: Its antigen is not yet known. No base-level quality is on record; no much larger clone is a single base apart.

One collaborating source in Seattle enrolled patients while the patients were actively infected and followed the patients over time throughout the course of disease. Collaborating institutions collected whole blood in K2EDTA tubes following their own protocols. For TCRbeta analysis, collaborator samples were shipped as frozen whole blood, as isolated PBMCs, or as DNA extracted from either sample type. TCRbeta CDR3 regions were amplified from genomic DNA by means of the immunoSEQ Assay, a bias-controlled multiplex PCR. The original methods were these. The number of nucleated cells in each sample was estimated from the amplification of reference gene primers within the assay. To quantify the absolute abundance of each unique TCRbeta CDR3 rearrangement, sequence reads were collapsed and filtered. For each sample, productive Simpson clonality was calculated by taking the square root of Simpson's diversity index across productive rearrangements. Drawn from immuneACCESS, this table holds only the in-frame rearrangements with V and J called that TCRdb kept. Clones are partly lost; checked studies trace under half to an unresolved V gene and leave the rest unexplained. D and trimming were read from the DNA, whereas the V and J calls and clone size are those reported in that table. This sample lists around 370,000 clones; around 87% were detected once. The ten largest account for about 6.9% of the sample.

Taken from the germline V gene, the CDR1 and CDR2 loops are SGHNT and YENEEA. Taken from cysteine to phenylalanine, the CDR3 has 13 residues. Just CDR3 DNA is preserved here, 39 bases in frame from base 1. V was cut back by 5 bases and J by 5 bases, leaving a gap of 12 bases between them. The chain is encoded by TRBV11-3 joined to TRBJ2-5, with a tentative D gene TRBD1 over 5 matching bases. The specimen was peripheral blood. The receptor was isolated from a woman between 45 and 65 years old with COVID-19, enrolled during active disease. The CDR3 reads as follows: CASSIRGPETQYF. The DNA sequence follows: TGTGCCAGCAGCATTAGGGGTCCGGAGACCCAGTACTTC.